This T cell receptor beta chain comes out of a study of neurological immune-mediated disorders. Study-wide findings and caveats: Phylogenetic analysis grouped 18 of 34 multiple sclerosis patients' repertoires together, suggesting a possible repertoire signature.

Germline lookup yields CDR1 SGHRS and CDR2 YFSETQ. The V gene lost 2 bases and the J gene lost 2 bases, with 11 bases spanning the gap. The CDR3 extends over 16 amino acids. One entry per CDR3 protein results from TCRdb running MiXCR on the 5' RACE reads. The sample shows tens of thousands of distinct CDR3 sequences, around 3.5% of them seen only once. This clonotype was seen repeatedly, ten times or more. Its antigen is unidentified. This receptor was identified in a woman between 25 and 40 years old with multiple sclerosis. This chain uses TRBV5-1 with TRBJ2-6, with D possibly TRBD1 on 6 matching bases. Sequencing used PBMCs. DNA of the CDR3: TGCGCCAGCAGCTTTACAGGGCTTACTGGGGCCAACGTCCTGACTTTC. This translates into CASSFTGLTGANVLTF.